The 25 T cell receptor beta chains listed next were all sequenced from one sample in a study of early T cells in non-severe SARS-CoV-2 infection. One entry per CDR3 protein results from TCRdb running MiXCR on the 5' RACE reads. The profile shows fewer than 85,000 distinct CDR3 sequences, roughly 12% of them singletons. Sequenced material: whole blood. The receptors here all came from an adult who was a healthcare worker with PCR-confirmed SARS-CoV-2 infection or an uninfected control (not recorded which).

This clonotype was seen many times. The rearrangement joins TRBV2 to TRBJ1-1; D is undetermined. The CDR3 contains 13 residues. Germline V gene data show CDR1 as SNHLY and CDR2 as FYNNEI. Trimming left V 8 bases short and J 1 base short, with 11 bases between. CDR3 region: CASQAEANTEAFF. CDR3 DNA: TGTGCCAGCCAGGCCGAGGCGAACACTGAAGCTTTCTTT.

This clonotype has ten or more counts. The V call is TRBV19, the J call TRBJ2-2; D not certain. V dropped 7 bases and J dropped 8 bases, with 8 bases sitting between them. CDR1 and CDR2 from the germline V gene are LNHDA and SQIVND (reference sequence). CDR3 length: 11 amino acids. The CDR3 region is CASIGWGELFF. The CDR3 coding sequence is TGTGCCAGTATCGGCTGGGGGGAGCTGTTTTTT.

This clonotype has at least ten counts. The V gene is TRBV19, the J gene TRBJ2-3; a weak D match, TRBD2 (6 bases). The CDR3 is 14 amino acids. The V and J ends lost 6 bases and 4 bases respectively, with 14 bases between them. Per the germline V gene, CDR1 is LNHDA and CDR2 is SQIVND (reference sequence). CDR3 region: CASRSGSSADTQYF. DNA of the CDR3: TGTGCCAGTAGGTCCGGGAGTAGCGCAGATACGCAGTATTTT.

The V gene is TRBV18, the J gene TRBJ2-7, with a weak D call TRBD2 (5 bases). Between the trimmed V and J ends, which lost 3 bases and 5 bases, there was a span of 17 bases. Germline loops: CDR1 KGHSH, CDR2 LQKENI. The CDR3 has 15 residues. CDR3 nucleotide sequence: TGTGCCAGCTCACCCCGGCGGGCCTACAACCACGAGCAGTACTTC. Protein: CASSPRRAYNHEQYF.

This clonotype was recorded many times. V gene TRBV20-1 combines with J gene TRBJ2-7; D possibly matches TRBD1 or TRBD2 (5 bases each). Germline V gene lookup returns CDR1 DFQATT and CDR2 SNEGSKA (reference sequence). V was shortened by 3 bases and J by 0 bases, with 21 bases between the two germline ends. The CDR3 runs to 17 residues. The CDR3 spells CSARLRGPGELSYEQYF. The CDR3 DNA follows: TGCAGTGCTAGGCTCCGGGGCCCTGGTGAGCTCTCCTACGAGCAGTACTTC.

The sample holds a few counts of this clonotype. This sequence joins TRBV4-1 and TRBJ2-5; maybe TRBD1 (6 bases). This CDR3 is 15 amino acids long. Germline-derived CDR1 and CDR2 are MGHRA and YSYEKL. Trimming removed 4 bases from V and 4 bases from J, with 16 bases in between. The CDR3 sequence: CASSLQPGARETQYF. DNA for the CDR3: TGCGCCAGCAGCCTCCAGCCAGGGGCGAGAGAGACCCAGTACTTC.

This clonotype was counted only a few times. V is TRBV13 and J is TRBJ2-1; TRBD2 might be the D (6 bases). V gave up 2 bases and J gave up 0 bases, with 14 bases separating them. CDR1 is PRHDT and CDR2 is FYEKMQ in the germline V gene (reference sequence). CDR3 size: 17 residues. The CDR3, as DNA: TGTGCCAGCAGCTTAAATCTCGGGAGCCTCTCCTACAATGAGCAGTTCTTC. Translation gives CASSLNLGSLSYNEQFF.

This clonotype was counted ten times or more. The chain combines TRBV5-1 with TRBJ2-3; perhaps TRBD1 as D (5 bases). This CDR3 has 14 residues. Germline V gene data show CDR1 as SGHRS and CDR2 as YFSETQ. V was cut by 3 bases and J by 1 base, with 9 bases left in between. The CDR3 region has the DNA TGCGCCAGCAGCTGGGGCGGTGGCACAGATACGCAGTATTTT. It yields the protein CASSWGGGTDTQYF.

V and J are TRBV5-1 and TRBJ2-7; D is perhaps TRBD2 (6 bases). Germline V gene sequence: CDR1 SGHRS, CDR2 YFSETQ. CDR3 size: 16 residues. The V gene lost 4 bases and the J gene lost 6 bases, with 23 bases spanning the gap. CDR3 DNA sequence: TGCGCCAGCAGCGCCCTGACCGGGACTTTCCCTGGCGAGCAGTACTTC. It encodes CASSALTGTFPGEQYF.

This rearrangement joins TRBV6-5 to TRBJ2-2; D not certain. The CDR3 runs to 17 residues. The germline V and J ends were trimmed by 2 bases and 0 bases, with 13 bases remaining between them. The germline gives CDR1 MNHEY, CDR2 SVGAGI. The DNA for the CDR3 is TGTGCCAGCAGTTACGGGGAACTTTGGGCGAACACCGGGGAGCTGTTTTTT. Its protein product is CASSYGELWANTGELFF.

The chain joins TRBV7-3 to TRBJ2-1; a weak D match, TRBD2 (5 bases). V was shortened by 4 bases and J by 11 bases, with 15 bases between the two germline ends. The CDR3 length is 13 residues. Germline CDR1 reads SGHTA; CDR2 reads FQGTGA. CDR3 bases: TGTGCCAGCAGCTCTACCGAGGGCAGGAAGCAGTTCTTC. This translates into CASSSTEGRKQFF.

The V call is TRBV28, the J call TRBJ2-1; D ambiguous. Per the germline V gene, CDR1 is MDHEN and CDR2 is SYDVKM. The CDR3 loop spans 14 amino acids. Trimming took off 2 bases at V and 7 bases at J, with 12 bases between the two ends. CDR3 DNA: TGTGCCAGCAGTTTACCGGACGGATCGAATGAGCAGTTCTTC. It specifies CASSLPDGSNEQFF.

This clonotype was observed many times. This chain joins TRBV18 and TRBJ2-3; 7 nucleotides line up with TRBD2. Germline loops: CDR1 KGHSH, CDR2 LQKENI. V trimming: 5 bases; J trimming: 2 bases; junction bases outside the gene matches: 10. This CDR3 comprises 16 residues. The CDR3 coding sequence is TGTGCCAGCTCATCCAACTCAGCGGGGACCACAGATACGCAGTATTTT. Translated: CASSSNSAGTTDTQYF.

This clonotype was found many times. The chain has TRBV18 and TRBJ2-7; D is ambiguous. V was cut by 5 bases and J by 2 bases, with 13 bases left in between. Germline V gene sequence: CDR1 KGHSH, CDR2 LQKENI. The CDR3 has 14 residues. The CDR3 DNA follows: TGTGCCAGCTCAACCGGAACGGCTACCTACGAGCAGTACTTC. Translated: CASSTGTATYEQYF.

This clonotype was observed a few times. This chain joins TRBV6-4 and TRBJ1-5, with TRBD1 as a possible D gene (6 bases). The V gene's germline CDR1 is MRHNA and CDR2 SNTAGT. CDR3 size: 15 residues. V lost 6 bases and J lost 5, with 17 bases in between. The chain's CDR3 is CASRKTGSGDQPQHF. Here the CDR3 DNA reads TGTGCCAGCAGAAAAACAGGGTCAGGAGATCAGCCCCAGCATTTT.

The chain combines TRBV3-1 with TRBJ2-7; 11 bases map to TRBD2. J gave up 2 bases and V 4 bases, and 4 bases lay outside the gene matches. Germline CDR1 is LGHDT and CDR2 is YNNKEL (reference sequence). CDR3 length: 15 amino acids. In nucleotides, the CDR3 is TGTGCCAGCAGCCCTCTAGCGGGAGGACCCTACGAGCAGTACTTC. Protein sequence: CASSPLAGGPYEQYF.

V gene TRBV5-6 combines with J gene TRBJ2-2; D is unclear. The CDR3 runs 14 residues. From germline, CDR1 is SGHDT and CDR2 YYEEEE. V lost 2 bases and J lost 2, with 7 bases in between. The CDR3 nucleotides read TGTGCCAGCAGCTTCCGGGTAAACACCGGGGAGCTGTTTTTT. As protein: CASSFRVNTGELFF.

The rearrangement joins TRBV5-1 to TRBJ2-7, with D hard to call. Germline V lookup: CDR1 SGHRS, CDR2 YFSETQ. The CDR3 sequence is 12 residues long. V was shortened by 4 bases and J by 5 bases, with 10 bases between the two germline ends. The CDR3 DNA sequence: TGCGCCAGCAGCATGGGGAAGGACGAGCAGTACTTC. Translation: CASSMGKDEQYF.

The CDR3 DNA reads TGCAGTGCTAGTGACGACAACCGCTATGGCTACACCTTC. Its protein product is CSASDDNRYGYTF. This chain joins TRBV20-1 and TRBJ1-2; no definite D call. V lost 3 bases and J lost 4, with 12 bases in between. This CDR3 has 13 residues. The germline gives CDR1 DFQATT, CDR2 SNEGSKA (reference sequence).

The CDR3 DNA sequence: TGTGCCAGCAGTTTGGACGGAGCCTACGAGCAGTACTTC. It encodes CASSLDGAYEQYF. The chain is built from TRBV12-3 or TRBV12-4 and TRBJ2-7; the D is unclear. CDR3 length: 13 residues. Trimming took 3 bases from V and 2 from J, leaving 8 bases between them.

This sequence joins TRBV5-1 and TRBJ1-1; D is unclear. The CDR3 totals 14 residues. Per the germline V gene, CDR1 is SGHRS and CDR2 is YFSETQ. Trimming took off 1 base at V and 5 bases at J, with 12 bases between the two ends. CDR3 protein: CASSLIFSGTEAFF. CDR3 in DNA: TGCGCCAGCAGCTTGATTTTTAGCGGGACTGAAGCTTTCTTT.

This clonotype occurred a few times. The CDR3 DNA is TGCGCCAGCAGCCCGGGCACAGGGACTCAGCCCCAGCATTTT. Translation: CASSPGTGTQPQHF. V is TRBV5-1 and J is TRBJ1-5, with TRBD1 as a possible D gene (6 bases). V lost 4 bases and J 6 bases, leaving 14 bases between the germline ends. This CDR3 is built from 14 residues. The germline V gene has CDR1 SGHRS and CDR2 YFSETQ.

The chain is built from TRBV10-2 and TRBJ2-2; TRBD2 matches 10 bases. Germline trimming cut 7 bases from V and 9 bases from J; bases unmatched to any gene: 11. The length of the CDR3 is 15 residues. Germline CDR1 WSHSY, CDR2 SAAADI. CDR3 in amino acids: CASMRGLADPRELFF. CDR3 bases: TGCGCCAGCATGAGAGGACTAGCGGATCCCCGGGAGCTGTTTTTT.

This clonotype was seen a few times. The J gene is TRBJ2-5, the V gene TRBV6-4, with 13 positions matching TRBD2. The V and J ends lost 2 bases and 4 bases, in that order; junction bases with no gene match: 10. There are 18 residues in the CDR3. Germline CDR1 reads MRHNA; CDR2 reads SNTAGT. The CDR3 reads CASSDTTSGRALLETQYF. CDR3 DNA sequence: TGTGCCAGCAGTGACACAACTAGCGGGAGGGCCCTTCTAGAGACCCAGTACTTC.

The table lists this clonotype with many counts. The chain combines TRBV5-4 with TRBJ2-1; TRBD2 matches at 11 bases. CDR3 length: 16 residues. Germline lookup yields CDR1 SGHNT and CDR2 YYREEE (reference sequence). V shed 0 bases, J shed 5 bases, and the junction held 4 bases outside the gene matches. The CDR3 loop reads CASSLAGTSGNNEQFF. In DNA form, the CDR3 reads TGTGCCAGCAGCTTGGCCGGGACTAGCGGCAACAATGAGCAGTTCTTC.